The T cell receptor (beta chain) described here comes from a study of shared clonotypes between healthy human individuals. The overall study: Per donor, three plates held CD4 naive cells, three held CD4 memory, two held CD8 naive and one held CD8 memory.

Per sorted-subset replicate PCR, input was approximately 0.2 ug DNA, representing around 28,000 T cell genomes. Libraries were prepared by immunoSEQ multiplex PCR; TCRdb keeps only in-frame clonotypes and omits some of them. The data contain some 2,500,000 clones, under 95% of them seen just once; the ten biggest clones take up more than 0.35%. Overall study results and limits: The low donor count limited represented genetic and exposure-history diversity.

The junction had 10 bases not matched to a gene; V was cut back by 6 bases and J by 2 bases. This CDR3 spans 15 amino acids. Germline V gene lookup returns CDR1 MDHEN and CDR2 SYDVKM. With respect to this clone: Antigen specificity is unknown.

The chain links TRBV28 to TRBJ2-7; TRBD2 aligns across 7 bases. Sequencing used naive CD4+ T cells from PBMCs. Stated subset: CD45RA+ positively selected. The clonotype comes from a man between 18 and 35 years old in good health. Some clones in this sample may be carry-over from other donors' samples. The CDR3 sequence is CASSDLSLAAYEQYF. CDR3 DNA sequence: TGTGCCAGCAGCGACCTCAGTCTAGCGGCCTACGAGCAGTACTTC.